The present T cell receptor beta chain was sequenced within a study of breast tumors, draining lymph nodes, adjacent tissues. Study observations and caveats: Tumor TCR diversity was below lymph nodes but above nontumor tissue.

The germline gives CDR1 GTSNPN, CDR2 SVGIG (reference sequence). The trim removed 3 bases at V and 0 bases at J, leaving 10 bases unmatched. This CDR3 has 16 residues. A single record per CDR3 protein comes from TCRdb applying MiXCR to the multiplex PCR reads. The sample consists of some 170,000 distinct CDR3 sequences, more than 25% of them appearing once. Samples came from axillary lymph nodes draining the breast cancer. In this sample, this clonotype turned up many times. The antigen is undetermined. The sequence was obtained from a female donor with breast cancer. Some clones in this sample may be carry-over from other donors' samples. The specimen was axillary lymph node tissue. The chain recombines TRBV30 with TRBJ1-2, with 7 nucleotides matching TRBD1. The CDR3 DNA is TGTGCCTGGAGCGATTTAGGGACAGTTGCTAACTATGGCTACACCTTC. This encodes CAWSDLGTVANYGYTF.